The rows below give T cell receptor beta chains drawn from one sample of a study of shared clonotypes between healthy human individuals. The data were produced by immunoSEQ multiplex PCR, yet TCRdb's version contains in-frame clones alone and is incomplete. This table holds more than 550,000 clones, approximately 77% found once. The sequencing input was memory CD4+ T cells sorted from blood. The receptors stem from a woman aged 25 to 39 in good health. The CDR3 runs from the conserved cysteine through the conserved F or W. The order of the fields is D gene, CDR3 length, V gene, clone size, J gene, CDR3 protein, CDR3 DNA. D genes are given only for firm matches. The size entry is marked missing in some rows and otherwise reads once, few, many or a size class.

.	13	TRBV7-9	few	TRBJ2-2	CASSLENTGELFF	TGTGCCAGCAGCTTAGAGAACACCGGGGAGCTGTTTTTT
.	15	TRBV5-4	.	TRBJ2-3	CASSLWYPSTDTQYF	TGTGCCAGCAGCTTGTGGTACCCTAGCACAGATACGCAGTATTTT
.	14	TRBV5-1	few	TRBJ2-1	CASRGQSSYNEQFF	TGCGCCAGCAGGGGGCAGAGCTCCTACAATGAGCAGTTCTTC
.	13	TRBV6-6	.	TRBJ2-7	CASSRGVTYEQYF	TGTGCCAGCAGCCGAGGGGTAACCTACGAGCAGTACTTC
TRBD2	17	TRBV27	once	TRBJ2-5	CASSLSGTSGWIETQYF	TGTGCCAGCAGTTTATCAGGGACTAGCGGATGGATAGAGACCCAGTACTTC
.	13	TRBV18	.	TRBJ2-4	CASTSGAKNIQYF	TGTGCCAGCACCTCCGGGGCCAAAAACATTCAGTACTTC
.	14	TRBV28	.	TRBJ2-3	CASSRRGSTDTQYF	TGTGCCAGCAGTCGGAGAGGCAGCACAGATACGCAGTATTTT
.	14	TRBV19	.	TRBJ1-1	CASSIPRRNTEAFF	TGTGCCAGTAGTATCCCGCGGAGAAACACTGAAGCTTTCTTT
.	15	TRBV19	.	TRBJ2-1	CASSTSGSSYNEQFF	TGTGCCAGTAGTACCAGTGGGAGCTCCTACAATGAGCAGTTCTTC
TRBD1	20	TRBV28	once	TRBJ2-7	CASSLSGGTGGLSFSYEQYF	TGTGCCAGCAGTTTATCAGGGGGGACAGGGGGCCTAAGCTTTTCCTACGAGCAGTACTTC
TRBD2	16	TRBV19	.	TRBJ2-3	CASSTTSGSLSDTQYF	TGTGCCAGTAGTACCACTAGCGGGAGTCTATCAGATACGCAGTATTTT
.	14	TRBV6-1	few	TRBJ1-1	CASSAGRLNTEAFF	TGTGCCAGCAGTGCAGGACGGTTGAACACTGAAGCTTTCTTT
.	14	TRBV30	.	TRBJ1-5	CAWSVWKNNQPQHF	TGTGCCTGGAGTGTATGGAAGAACAATCAGCCCCAGCATTTT
TRBD2	15	TRBV6-6	.	TRBJ2-5	CASSYFGGGQETQYF	TGTGCCAGCAGTTACTTCGGCGGGGGACAAGAGACCCAGTACTTC
.	16	TRBV2	once	TRBJ2-6	CASTEMGVRGANVLTF	TGTGCCAGCACCGAAATGGGGGTAAGGGGGGCCAACGTCCTGACTTTC
.	16	TRBV15	few	TRBJ1-4	CATRAPTQVGNEKLFF	TGTGCCACCAGAGCCCCCACCCAAGTGGGGAATGAAAAACTGTTTTTT
.	16	TRBV15	.	TRBJ2-7	CATSRDGANLGYEQYF	TGTGCCACCAGCAGAGATGGGGCTAACTTGGGCTACGAGCAGTACTTC
.	13	TRBV5-1	.	TRBJ1-2	CASSLTGPSGYTF	TGCGCCAGCAGCTTGACAGGGCCAAGTGGCTACACCTTC
TRBD2	19	TRBV7-3	few	TRBJ2-1	CASTITGTSGRIGGDEQFF	TGTGCCAGCACCATAACTGGGACTAGCGGGAGAATAGGGGGAGATGAGCAGTTCTTC
TRBD2	15	TRBV14	.	TRBJ2-7	CASSLLGGRTYEQYF	TGTGCCAGCAGCCTGTTGGGCGGGAGGACCTACGAGCAGTACTTC
.	16	TRBV9	.	TRBJ2-2	CASSPSVQFGTGELFF	TGTGCCAGCAGCCCCAGCGTTCAGTTCGGCACCGGGGAGCTGTTTTTT
TRBD2	15	TRBV28	once	TRBJ2-7	CASSLYGGSGYEQYF	TGTGCCAGCAGTTTATACGGCGGGAGTGGATACGAGCAGTACTTC